Below, 13 T cell receptor beta chains from the same sample are listed, as sequenced in a study of T cells in Graves' hyperthyroidism and ophthalmopathy. The investigators amplified TCR beta CDR3 regions from RNA transcripts. When the TCR CDR3 underwent first-round RT-PCR, the HTBI primer set was used. Via MiXCR, TCRdb re-called the multiplex PCR reads, giving one row per CDR3 protein. The sample contains hundreds of thousands of distinct CDR3 sequences, about 14% of which appear only once. Sequences were obtained from blood. These receptors were obtained from a woman aged 18 to 35 with Graves' hyperthyroidism.

Turning to this clonotype: A much bigger clone sits one base away, suggesting this may be a read error. The V call is TRBV18, the J call TRBJ2-5; 7 bases agree with TRBD2. Germline assignment: CDR1 KGHSH and CDR2 LQKENI. The CDR3 totals 15 residues. This CDR3 reads CASSPQRGIQGTQYF. DNA for the CDR3: TGTGCCAGCTCACCACAGCGGGGCATACAAGGGACCCAGTACTTC.

This clonotype has more than one count but fewer than ten. The V gene is TRBV29-1, the J gene TRBJ2-6, with TRBD1 identical over 8 bases. Germline assignment: CDR1 SQVTM and CDR2 ANQGSEA. This CDR3 contains 21 residues. Losses at the gene ends were 0 bases for V and 0 bases for J; bases not matched to a gene: 16. The DNA for the CDR3 is TGCAGCGTTGAAGAATGGAGGTCGGCAGCAGGGGGCACCTCTGGGGCCAACGTCCTGACTTTC. It yields the protein CSVEEWRSAAGGTSGANVLTF. Looking up the rest from reference TRBV29-1 and TRBJ2-6 gives the full variable domain: SAVISQKPSRDICQRGTSLTIQCQVDSQVTMMFWYRQQPGQSLTLIATANQGSEATYESGFVIDKFPISRPNLTFSTLTVSNMSPEDSSIYLCSVEEWRSAAGGTSGANVLTFGAGSRLTVL.

This clonotype was counted at least ten times. The rearrangement links TRBV20-1 to TRBJ2-7; 8 positions agree with TRBD2. V dropped 0 bases and J dropped 0; count of bases not matched to a gene: 4. The CDR3 contains 15 residues. CDR1 DFQATT and CDR2 SNEGSKA come from the germline V gene (reference sequence). The CDR3 DNA reads as TGCAGTGCTAGAGACCTGACTAGCGACTCCTACGAGCAGTACTTC. Its protein is CSARDLTSDSYEQYF.

The rearrangement uses TRBV20-1 and TRBJ2-7, with D tentatively TRBD1 or TRBD2 (5 bases each). Between the trimmed V and J ends, which lost 4 bases and 1 base, there was a span of 14 bases. The CDR3 has 14 residues. Germline CDR1 and CDR2: DFQATT and SNEGSKA (reference sequence). The CDR3 nucleotides are TGCAGTGCTAACGAGGGGCGGAGGTCCTACGAGCAGTACTTC. This translates into CSANEGRRSYEQYF.

This clonotype was seen many times. V and J are TRBV30 and TRBJ1-4; no clear D gene. The V gene lost 4 bases and the J gene lost 7 bases, with 16 bases spanning the gap. The CDR3 runs 14 residues. CDR1 and CDR2 (germline): GTSNPN, SVGIG (reference sequence). CDR3 DNA sequence: TGTGCCTGGACGTTTCGACCCGACTTTGAAAAACTGTTTTTT. It translates to CAWTFRPDFEKLFF.

The gene calls are TRBV5-1 and TRBJ2-1; D gene ambiguous. The CDR3 loop spans 14 amino acids. V lost 4 bases to trimming and J lost 13 bases, with 21 bases between them. From germline, CDR1 is SGHRS and CDR2 YFSETQ. DNA for the CDR3: TGCGCCAGCAGCGAAATGTCCTTTGGCCCGAATCAGTTCTTC. This translates into CASSEMSFGPNQFF.

This clonotype has ten or more counts. V usage is TRBV27 and J usage is TRBJ1-1, with D tentatively TRBD1 (5 bases). The CDR3 spans 15 residues. The V end was cut by 3 bases, the J end by 6 bases, with 17 bases between. The germline V gene encodes CDR1 MNHEY and CDR2 SMNVEV (reference sequence). CDR3 sequence (DNA): TGTGCCAGCAGTTTGTACGCAGGGTCGTTCGCTGAAGCTTTCTTT. It specifies CASSLYAGSFAEAFF.

V and J are TRBV24-1 and TRBJ2-7, with unresolved D. V was cut by 4 bases and J by 2 bases, with 5 bases left in between. Germline lookup yields CDR1 KGHDR and CDR2 SFDVKD. This CDR3 region has 12 residues. CDR3 nucleotides: TGTGCCACCAGTGACAACACCTACGAGCAGTACTTC. This encodes CATSDNTYEQYF.

About this clonotype itself: This clone may be a read error of a much larger clone one base away. This sequence joins TRBV24-1 and TRBJ1-5, with a weak D call TRBD1 (5 bases). Between the trimmed V and J ends, which lost 2 bases and 4 bases, there was a span of 11 bases. In germline, CDR1 is KGHDR, CDR2 SFDVKD. This CDR3 spans 15 amino acids. As DNA, the CDR3 is TGTGCCACCAGTGATTCCAGGGATGGGAATCAGCCCCAGCATTTT. Translated, it gives CATSDSRDGNQPQHF.

This clonotype came up once. The V call is TRBV24-1, the J call TRBJ2-5; 8 nucleotides match TRBD1. The trim removed 3 bases at V and 0 bases at J, leaving 5 bases unmatched. The CDR3 contains 16 residues. Germline V gives CDR1 KGHDR, CDR2 SFDVKD. CDR3 protein: CATSDPGQANQETQYF. As DNA, the CDR3 is TGTGCCACCAGTGATCCGGGACAGGCTAACCAAGAGACCCAGTACTTC.

This clonotype was counted at least ten times. This chain joins TRBV2 and TRBJ2-7, with D perhaps TRBD2 (6 bases). V lost 3 bases to trimming and J lost 3 bases, with 15 bases between them. The germline V gene has CDR1 SNHLY and CDR2 FYNNEI. This CDR3 is built from 15 residues. This CDR3 reads CASSDYLSGYYEQYF. CDR3 in DNA: TGTGCCAGCAGTGATTATCTAAGCGGGTACTACGAGCAGTACTTC.

The rearrangement links TRBV4-2 to TRBJ2-7; D not certain. CDR1 and CDR2 from the germline V gene are LGHNA and YNFKEQ. V lost 0 bases and J lost 0, with 6 bases in between. This CDR3 has 14 residues. CDR3 protein: CASSQERLSYEQYF. The CDR3 DNA reads TGTGCCAGCAGCCAAGAACGCCTCTCCTACGAGCAGTACTTC.

The chain combines TRBV30 with TRBJ2-7, with D possibly matching TRBD1 (6 bases). This CDR3 is built from 14 residues. Deletions cut 3 bases from V and 2 bases from J, with 14 bases between. Germline lookup yields CDR1 GTSNPN and CDR2 SVGIG (reference sequence). The CDR3 sequence: CAWSSQGITYEQYF. The CDR3 DNA reads TGTGCCTGGAGCAGTCAGGGGATAACCTACGAGCAGTACTTC.